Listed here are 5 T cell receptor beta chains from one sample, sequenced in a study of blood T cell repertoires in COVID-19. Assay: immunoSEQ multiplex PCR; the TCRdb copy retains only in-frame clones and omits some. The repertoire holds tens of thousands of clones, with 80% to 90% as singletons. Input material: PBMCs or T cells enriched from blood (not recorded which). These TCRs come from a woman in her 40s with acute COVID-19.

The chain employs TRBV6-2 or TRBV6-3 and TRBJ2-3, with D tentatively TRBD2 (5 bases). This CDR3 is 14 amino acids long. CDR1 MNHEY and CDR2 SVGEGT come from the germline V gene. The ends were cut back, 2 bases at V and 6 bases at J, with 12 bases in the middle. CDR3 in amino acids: CASSYPPRRDTQYF. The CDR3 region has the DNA TGTGCCAGCAGTTACCCACCTCGGAGGGATACGCAGTATTTT.

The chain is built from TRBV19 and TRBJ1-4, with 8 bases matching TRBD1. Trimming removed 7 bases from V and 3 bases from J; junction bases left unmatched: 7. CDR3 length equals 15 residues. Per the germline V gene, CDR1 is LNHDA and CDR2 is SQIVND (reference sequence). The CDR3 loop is CASTLRGLANEKLFF. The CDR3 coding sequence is TGTGCCAGTACGCTCAGGGGGCTAGCTAATGAAAAACTGTTTTTT.

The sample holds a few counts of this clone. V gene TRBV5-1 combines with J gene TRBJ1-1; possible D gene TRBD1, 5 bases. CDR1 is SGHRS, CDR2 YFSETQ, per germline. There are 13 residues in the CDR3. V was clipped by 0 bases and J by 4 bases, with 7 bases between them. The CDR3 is CASSLGGTTEAFF. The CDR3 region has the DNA TGCGCCAGCAGCTTGGGCGGGACCACTGAAGCTTTCTTT.

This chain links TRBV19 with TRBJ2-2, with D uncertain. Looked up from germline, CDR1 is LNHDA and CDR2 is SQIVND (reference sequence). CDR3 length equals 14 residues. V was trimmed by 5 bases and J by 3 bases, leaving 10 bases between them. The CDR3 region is CASSPPLYTGELFF. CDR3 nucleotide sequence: TGTGCCAGTAGTCCCCCCCTTTACACCGGGGAGCTGTTTTTT. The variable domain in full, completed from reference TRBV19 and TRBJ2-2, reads DGGITQSPKYLFRKEGQNVTLSCEQNLNHDAMYWYRQDPGQGLRLIYYSQIVNDFQKGDIAEGYSVSREKKESFPLTVTSAQKNPTAFYLCASSPPLYTGELFFGEGSRLTVL.

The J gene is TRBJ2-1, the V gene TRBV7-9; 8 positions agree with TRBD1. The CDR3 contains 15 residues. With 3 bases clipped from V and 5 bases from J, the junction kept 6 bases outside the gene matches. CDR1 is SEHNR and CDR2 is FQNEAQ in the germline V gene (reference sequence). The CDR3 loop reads CASSLTGEPNNEQFF. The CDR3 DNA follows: TGTGCCAGCAGCTTGACAGGGGAGCCTAACAATGAGCAGTTCTTC.